These 29 T cell receptor beta chains came from one sample sequenced in a study of blood T cells in healthy people across ages (dated by TCRdb to between 2015 and 2016). The method was 5' RACE. Sequencing relied on an Illumina HiSeq 2500. A second roughly 6 to 12 cycle PCR used a sample-barcoded 5' primer and a J-beta primer mix. TCRdb's own reprocessing of the public reads used fastp at Q25 and MiXCR and kept productive beta chains. Each entry merges the rows of one CDR3 protein and shows their most common DNA and genes. The sample table contains around 1,500,000 distinct CDR3 sequences; only one count was recorded for around 42% of them. The ten largest clones add up to under 8% of the sample. The sample consisted of blood. The receptors were gathered from a woman between 18 and 29 years old in good health.

The chain combines TRBV5-4 with TRBJ1-6; 8 bases line up with TRBD1. The CDR3 is 15 amino acids. Germline V gives CDR1 SGHNT, CDR2 YYREEE (reference sequence). J lost 9 bases, V lost 6 bases, and 11 bases had no gene match. This chain's CDR3 is CASTPPTGEGSPLHF. In DNA form, the CDR3 reads TGTGCCAGCACCCCTCCGACAGGGGAGGGTTCACCCCTCCACTTT.

The chain recombines TRBV5-1 with TRBJ2-1; 8 nucleotides match TRBD1. From germline, CDR1 is SGHRS and CDR2 YFSETQ. V was pared by 4 bases and J by 0 bases, with 6 bases of the junction left unmatched. This CDR3 spans 16 amino acids. CDR3 nucleotide sequence: TGCGCCAGCAGCCCGGGACAGGCAAGCTCCTACAATGAGCAGTTCTTC. Its translation: CASSPGQASSYNEQFF.

In its sample, this clonotype was seen a few times. Written as DNA, the CDR3 is TGCGCCAGCAGCCAAGATCAGAAGGCGCTGAACACTGAAGCTTTCTTT. It translates to CASSQDQKALNTEAFF. The gene calls are TRBV4-1 and TRBJ1-1; D gene uncertain. Per germline, CDR1 MGHRA and CDR2 YSYEKL. The ends were cut back, 0 bases at V and 0 bases at J, with 11 bases in the middle. The CDR3 sequence is 16 residues long.

The chain uses TRBV4-1 and TRBJ1-1; no firm D call. V was pared by 3 bases and J by 0 bases, with 14 bases between. CDR3 length: 16 amino acids. The V gene's germline CDR1 is MGHRA and CDR2 YSYEKL. The CDR3 DNA sequence: TGCGCCAGCAGCCAGGGAGCAGGAACCATGAACACTGAAGCTTTCTTT. As protein: CASSQGAGTMNTEAFF.

V gene TRBV4-2 combines with J gene TRBJ1-3; D gene ambiguous. This CDR3 is 15 amino acids long. Trimming left V 0 bases short and J 3 bases short, with 9 bases between. Germline V gene data show CDR1 as LGHNA and CDR2 as YNFKEQ. The CDR3 is CASSQEAVYGNTIYF. The CDR3 DNA reads as TGTGCCAGCAGCCAAGAGGCAGTCTATGGAAACACCATATATTTT.

This chain links TRBV5-1 with TRBJ1-2, with no clear D. In germline, CDR1 is SGHRS, CDR2 YFSETQ. CDR3 size: 13 residues. The germline V and J ends were trimmed by 7 bases and 4 bases, with 14 bases remaining between them. CDR3 DNA sequence: TGCGCCAGCCGGTCCGCAGGCCCCTATGGCTACACCTTC. This sequence encodes CASRSAGPYGYTF.

The table lists this clonotype with many counts. This rearrangement joins TRBV5-1 to TRBJ2-7; a possible D gene is TRBD2 (5 bases). CDR1 SGHRS and CDR2 YFSETQ come from the germline V gene. Trimming removed 3 bases at V and 4 bases at J, with 11 bases between. The CDR3 extends over 13 amino acids. The CDR3 coding sequence is TGCGCCAGCAGCTCAACGGGAAATTACGAGCAGTACTTC. Its protein is CASSSTGNYEQYF.

This chain uses TRBV6-5 with TRBJ2-2; 10 bases align to TRBD2. After removal of 6 bases from V and 6 bases from J, the junction contained 7 bases not matched to a gene. CDR3 length equals 15 residues. Germline loops: CDR1 MNHEY, CDR2 SVGAGI. The CDR3 spells CASRGSGGASGELFF. The CDR3 DNA reads as TGTGCCAGCAGAGGGAGCGGGGGGGCCTCCGGGGAGCTGTTTTTT.

The chain joins TRBV28 to TRBJ2-6; D possibly uses TRBD1 or TRBD2 (5 bases each). Germline V gene data show CDR1 as MDHEN and CDR2 as SYDVKM. Trimming removed 5 bases from V and 3 bases from J, with 17 bases in between. CDR3 length equals 17 residues. This CDR3 reads CASSPSARGVGANVLTF. Written as DNA, the CDR3 is TGTGCCAGCAGTCCCTCCGCCCGGGGCGTTGGGGCCAACGTCCTGACTTTC.

This clonotype turned up a few times. J is TRBJ2-7 and V is TRBV6-2 or TRBV6-3, with D hard to call. The CDR3 loop spans 14 amino acids. Germline V gene data show CDR1 as MNHEY and CDR2 as SVGEGT. Trimming cost V 5 bases and J 2 bases, with 13 bases left between them. CDR3 bases: TGTGCCAGCAGTCAACACGGCAGGACCTACGAGCAGTACTTC. Translating gives CASSQHGRTYEQYF.

This sequence joins TRBV7-8 and TRBJ2-1, with 10 bases that match TRBD2. Trimming at V came to 4 bases and at J to 3 bases, leaving 6 bases not matched to a gene. CDR1 SGHVS and CDR2 FQNEAQ come from the germline V gene. CDR3 size: 16 residues. This CDR3 is CASSSTSGHNYNEQFF. The CDR3 DNA follows: TGTGCCAGCAGCTCGACTAGCGGGCATAACTACAATGAGCAGTTCTTC.

This clonotype appeared once. This chain links TRBV2 with TRBJ2-3, with 13 bases identical to TRBD2. The CDR3 runs to 15 residues. The germline gives CDR1 SNHLY, CDR2 FYNNEI. The V segment lost 7 bases and the J segment 2 bases; nucleotides outside the gene matches: 3. CDR3 coding DNA: TGTGCCAGCATGGGACTAGCGGGGTCCACAGATACGCAGTATTTT. As protein: CASMGLAGSTDTQYF. Together with reference TRBV2 and TRBJ2-3, the CDR3 gives the full variable domain: EPEVTQTPSHQVTQMGQEVILRCVPISNHLYFYWYRQILGQKVEFLVSFYNNEISEKSEIFDDQFSVERPDGSNFTLKIRSTKLEDSAMYFCASMGLAGSTDTQYFGPGTRLTVL.

This clonotype came up a few times. V is TRBV28 and J is TRBJ2-3; TRBD2 is a possible D gene (6 bases). V lost 3 bases, J lost 4 bases, and 14 bases lay in between. This CDR3 comprises 15 residues. The germline gives CDR1 MDHEN, CDR2 SYDVKM. CDR3 coding DNA: TGTGCCAGCAGTTTCTTGGAGGGCCTGGCAGATACGCAGTATTTT. Its translation is CASSFLEGLADTQYF.

The chain recombines TRBV28 with TRBJ1-2; no firm D call. This CDR3 contains 14 residues. Trimming stripped 5 bases from V and 4 bases from J, with 14 bases between. Germline CDR1 MDHEN, CDR2 SYDVKM. Written as DNA, the CDR3 is TGTGCCAGCAGTACTGGACCGGAAGCCTATGGCTACACCTTC. Translating it yields CASSTGPEAYGYTF.

This clonotype was recorded many times. This CDR3 reads CASTQGGSYNEQFF. CDR3 nucleotide sequence: TGTGCCAGCACTCAGGGGGGTTCCTACAATGAGCAGTTCTTC. The chain employs TRBV12-3 or TRBV12-4 and TRBJ2-1, with a possible D match to TRBD1 (7 bases). The CDR3 contains 14 residues. V dropped 7 bases and J dropped 1 base, with 11 bases sitting between them.

The chain joins TRBV5-1 to TRBJ2-7, with D tentatively TRBD1 (6 bases). The germline V gene has CDR1 SGHRS and CDR2 YFSETQ. Trimming took 4 bases from V and 1 from J, leaving 24 bases between them. CDR3 length: 18 amino acids. The CDR3: CASSSDEYRDPLSYEQYF. The CDR3 bases are TGCGCCAGCAGCAGCGACGAATACAGGGACCCACTATCCTACGAGCAGTACTTC.

This clonotype came up a few times. The chain combines TRBV7-8 with TRBJ1-2; no definite D call. Germline V gene sequence: CDR1 SGHVS, CDR2 FQNEAQ. CDR3 length: 14 amino acids. V was cut by 5 bases and J by 3 bases, with 13 bases left in between. CDR3 amino acids: CASSPAGSYYGYTF. In DNA, the CDR3 is TGTGCCAGCAGCCCGGCTGGATCATACTATGGCTACACCTTC.

The chain couples TRBV7-9 to TRBJ2-7; D is undetermined. With 0 bases removed from V and 7 bases from J, the gap between germline ends came to 4 bases. Germline values: CDR1 SEHNR, CDR2 FQNEAQ (reference sequence). The CDR3 contains 11 residues. In nucleotides, the CDR3 is TGTGCCAGCAGCTTAGCGGCGGAGCAGTACTTC. This codes for CASSLAAEQYF.

The chain recombines TRBV4-1 with TRBJ2-5; the D gene could be TRBD1 or TRBD2 (5 bases each). This CDR3 is 18 amino acids long. Deletions cut 0 bases from V and 3 bases from J, with 20 bases between. The V gene's germline CDR1 is MGHRA and CDR2 YSYEKL. In nucleotides, the CDR3 is TGCGCCAGCAGCCAAGAAACGATTGAGGGTTACAGGAAAGAGACCCAGTACTTC. Its translation: CASSQETIEGYRKETQYF.

The chain couples TRBV6-1 to TRBJ2-1; 13 nucleotides agree with TRBD2. The J call may be in error: the DNA end matches TRBJ2-7 better. CDR3 length: 18 residues. CDR1 and CDR2 (germline): MNHNS, SASEGT. DNA of the CDR3: TGTGCCAGCAGTGCGACTAGCGGGAGGTCGAGGTCCTACAATGAGCAGTACTTC. Its translation: CASSATSGRSRSYNEQYF.

This clonotype appeared a few times. The genes are TRBV3-1 and TRBJ2-3; D is unresolved. Germline CDR1 LGHDT, CDR2 YNNKEL (reference sequence). The CDR3 has 14 amino acids. Trimming pared 1 base from V and 6 bases from J, leaving 11 bases between. The CDR3 nucleotides read TGTGCCAGCAGCCAAGCTAGTCGGATGGATACGCAGTATTTT. Its protein product is CASSQASRMDTQYF.

This clonotype was observed at least ten times. This chain joins TRBV4-2 and TRBJ2-7, with 7 positions matching TRBD2. CDR3 length equals 16 residues. CDR1 is LGHNA and CDR2 is YNFKEQ in the germline V gene. V was clipped by 0 bases and J by 4 bases; unmatched bases: 9. This chain's CDR3 is CASSQDRLARLYEQYF. The CDR3, as DNA: TGTGCCAGCAGCCAAGATCGACTAGCCCGGTTGTACGAGCAGTACTTC.

The chain combines TRBV29-1 with TRBJ2-3, with TRBD1 matching 8 bases. The CDR3 runs 16 residues. J was trimmed by 2 bases and V by 0 bases; bases with no gene match: 7. Germline V CDR1 and CDR2: SQVTM, ANQGSEA. The CDR3 DNA sequence: TGCAGCGTTGAAGACACAGGGGGACACAACACAGATACGCAGTATTTT. As protein: CSVEDTGGHNTDTQYF.

J is TRBJ1-4 and V is TRBV5-6, with a weak D call TRBD1 (5 bases). CDR1 is SGHDT, CDR2 YYEEEE, per germline. Trimming shortened V by 0 bases and J by 0 bases, and 12 bases separated the two germline ends. The CDR3 runs 17 residues. The CDR3: CASSLGRGTTTNEKLFF. CDR3 coding DNA: TGTGCCAGCAGCTTGGGCCGGGGGACGACAACTAATGAAAAACTGTTTTTT.

This clonotype was seen more than once but under ten times. The chain has TRBV6-1 and TRBJ2-1; the D gene is possibly TRBD1 (6 bases). V was trimmed by 7 bases and J by 0 bases, leaving 10 bases between them. The CDR3 covers 14 residues. Germline assignment: CDR1 MNHNS and CDR2 SASEGT. This CDR3 is CASTTGISYNEQFF. Here the CDR3 DNA reads TGTGCCAGCACAACAGGGATCTCCTACAATGAGCAGTTCTTC.

The chain has TRBV12-3 or TRBV12-4 and TRBJ1-4; D is unresolved. The CDR3 is 15 amino acids. Trimming took off 3 bases at V and 0 bases at J, with 8 bases between the two ends. DNA for the CDR3: TGTGCCAGCAGTTTCCGTTCCGCAACTAATGAAAAACTGTTTTTT. Its protein is CASSFRSATNEKLFF.

This clonotype was counted only a few times. The chain links TRBV6-6 to TRBJ2-7, with 8 bases aligning to TRBD2. Germline V gene data show CDR1 as MNHNY and CDR2 as SVGAGI (reference sequence). V dropped 0 bases and J dropped 7; count of bases not matched to a gene: 2. CDR3 length: 13 amino acids. The CDR3 protein is CASSYSAGVEQYF. The CDR3 DNA follows: TGTGCCAGCAGTTACTCAGCGGGAGTTGAGCAGTACTTC.

The chain couples TRBV10-3 to TRBJ2-2; D call uncertain. This CDR3 comprises 14 residues. V shed 2 bases and J shed 3 bases, with 7 bases lying between them. CDR1 and CDR2 from the germline V gene are ENHRY and SYGVKD. CDR3 DNA sequence: TGTGCCATCAGTGAGGGGCAGGACACCGGGGAGCTGTTTTTT. Protein product: CAISEGQDTGELFF.

The chain has TRBV2 and TRBJ2-1, with TRBD2 matching over 10 bases. This CDR3 has 15 residues. Germline CDR1 SNHLY, CDR2 FYNNEI. Germline trimming cut 7 bases from V and 1 base from J; bases unmatched to any gene: 4. The CDR3 bases are TGTGCCAGCACCTCGGGACTAGCGTCCTACAATGAGCAGTTCTTC. This encodes CASTSGLASYNEQFF.